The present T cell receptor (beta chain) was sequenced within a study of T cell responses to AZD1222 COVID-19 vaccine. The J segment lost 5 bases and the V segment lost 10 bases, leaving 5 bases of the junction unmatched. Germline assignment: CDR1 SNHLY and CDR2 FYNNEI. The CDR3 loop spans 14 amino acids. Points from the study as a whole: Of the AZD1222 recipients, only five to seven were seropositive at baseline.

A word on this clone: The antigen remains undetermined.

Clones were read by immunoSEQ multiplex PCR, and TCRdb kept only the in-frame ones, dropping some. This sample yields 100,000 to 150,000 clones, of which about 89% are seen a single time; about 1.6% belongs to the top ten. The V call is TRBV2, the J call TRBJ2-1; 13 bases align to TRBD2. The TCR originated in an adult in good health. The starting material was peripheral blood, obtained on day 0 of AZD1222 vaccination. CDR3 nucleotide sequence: TGTGCCACCATGGGACTAGCGGGGAACAATGAGCAGTTCTTC. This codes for CATMGLAGNNEQFF.